The 2 T cell receptor beta chains given below trace back to one sample, sequenced in a study of graft-versus-host responses after intestinal transplantation. The table came from immunoSEQ multiplex PCR; TCRdb's copy has only in-frame clones and leaves some out. This sample has over 80,000 clones; around 91% occur once, and the top ten carry roughly 0.2%. No antigen has been identified for these receptors. Sequencing was performed on unstimulated CD4+ T cells sorted from spleen or lymph node cells, taken before transplant. These receptors were collected from a human donor who was the organ donor for an intestinal transplant.

J is TRBJ2-1 and V is TRBV7-9; 15 bases agree with TRBD2. The trim removed 6 bases at V and 5 bases at J, leaving 11 bases unmatched. CDR1 and CDR2 (germline): SEHNR, FQNEAQ (reference sequence). The CDR3 covers 18 residues. The CDR3 region is CASSTHSGLAGGDNEQFF. CDR3 DNA sequence: TGTGCCAGCAGTACGCATTCAGGACTAGCGGGGGGGGACAATGAGCAGTTCTTC.

The genes are TRBV6-1 and TRBJ2-7; no definite D call. Germline values: CDR1 MNHNS, CDR2 SASEGT. The germline V and J ends were trimmed by 3 bases and 2 bases, with 14 bases remaining between them. The CDR3 runs 15 residues. This chain's CDR3 is CASSDPLTDTYEQYF. The CDR3 DNA is TGTGCCAGCAGTGATCCCCTTACTGACACCTACGAGCAGTACTTC.